A selection of T cell receptor beta chains follows, all from one sample in a study of blood T cell repertoires in COVID-19. Using immunoSEQ multiplex PCR, the repertoire was profiled, and TCRdb retains in-frame clones only, with some absent. The sample has some 200,000 clones, more than 65% seen once. The specimen sequenced was peripheral blood. These receptors originate from a man in his fifties with active or convalescent COVID-19. CDR3s include the opening cysteine and the closing phenylalanine or tryptophan. The D gene is left open where the match is weak. Clone size is shown for a subset of rows, as once, few, many or a class of expanded clone.

V gene	clone size	D gene	J gene	CDR3 DNA	CDR3 protein
TRBV5-1	.	.	TRBJ1-5	TGCGCCAGCAGCTTGATGGGCAGGGCAGGTCAGCCCCAGCATTTT	CASSLMGRAGQPQHF
TRBV27	.	TRBD1	TRBJ2-7	TGTGCCAGCTCTCGACAGGGGTTCCTTAACGAGCAGTACTTC	CASSRQGFLNEQYF
TRBV19	.	.	TRBJ2-2	TGTGCCAGTAGTATTATGCCGCCAGGGGAATGGAACACCGGGGAGCTGTTTTTT	CASSIMPPGEWNTGELFF
TRBV4-1	.	TRBD1	TRBJ2-6	TGCGCCAGCAGCCAAGGGCGTCGGACAGGGGCCCTGTCTGGGGCCAACGTCCTGACTTTC	CASSQGRRTGALSGANVLTF
TRBV7-9	.	.	TRBJ2-5	TGTGCCAGCAGCTTAGCAGGACCCGGGGAGAAACTGGGGCAAGAGACCCAGTACTTC	CASSLAGPGEKLGQETQYF
TRBV19	few	.	TRBJ1-6	TGTGCCAGTAGTCGTCAGGGCAGGGGTTCACCCCTCCACTTT	CASSRQGRGSPLHF
TRBV21-1	.	.	TRBJ1-1	TGTGCCAGCAGCAGTCGGTTTAGGGCCCCCAGGGAGGGCACTGAAGCTTTCTTT	CASSSRFRAPREGTEAFF
TRBV2	.	.	TRBJ1-3	TGTGCCAGCAGTGAGGGGGGTCGGGCAGGAGGAAACACCATATATTTT	CASSEGGRAGGNTIYF
TRBV7-2	.	.	TRBJ1-5	TGTGCCAGCAGCTTAGGCGGATACCTTAGCAATCAGCCCCAGCATTTT	CASSLGGYLSNQPQHF
TRBV28	.	TRBD2	TRBJ2-2	TGTGCCAGCAGTTTACGGGCCCTCAGGGCCGGGGGGTACACCGGGGAGCTGTTTTTT	CASSLRALRAGGYTGELFF
TRBV7-8	few	TRBD2	TRBJ2-3	TGTGCCAGCAGCCTGAAGCGGGACCTCCCGCTGCATACGCAGTATTTT	CASSLKRDLPLHTQYF
TRBV5-4	.	TRBD1	TRBJ1-1	TGTGCCAGCAGCGACAGGGGTAATCGGTACACTGAAGCTTTCTTT	CASSDRGNRYTEAFF
TRBV2	.	.	TRBJ2-5	TGTGCCAGCTGGGGGGGCGCAGGGACCCAGTACTTC	CASWGGAGTQYF
TRBV2	.	.	TRBJ2-7	TGTGCCAGCAGAATCCCGGGGGACCCCTACGAGCAGTACTTC	CASRIPGDPYEQYF
TRBV6-5	.	TRBD1	TRBJ1-2	TGTGCCAGCAGAACCGGACAGGGTCGGGGCTACACCTTC	CASRTGQGRGYTF
TRBV5-1	.	.	TRBJ2-3	TGCGCCAGCAGCCAGATGGGCAATTACGATACGCAGTATTTT	CASSQMGNYDTQYF
TRBV3-1/TRBV3-2	.	.	TRBJ1-1	TGTGCCAGCAGCCAATCCCGGCTTTATCGGGACACTGAAGCTTTCTTT	CASSQSRLYRDTEAFF
TRBV2	.	.	TRBJ1-5	TGTGCCAGCAGGGCCGATAGCAATCAGCCCCAGCATTTT	CASRADSNQPQHF
TRBV7-6	.	TRBD2	TRBJ2-2	TGTGCCAGCAGCCCTCGACTAGCGGGGAACACCGGGGAGCTGTTTTTT	CASSPRLAGNTGELFF
TRBV2	.	TRBD2	TRBJ2-7	TGTGCCTGCCGGACTAGCGGCAACTACGAGCAGTACTTC	CACRTSGNYEQYF
TRBV27	.	.	TRBJ2-7	TGTGCCAGCAGTTTCACTAGCTCCTACGAGCAGTACTTC	CASSFTSSYEQYF
TRBV19	.	TRBD1	TRBJ2-5	TGTGCCAGTAGTGAAGGGGGCAGGAAGACCCAGTACTTC	CASSEGGRKTQYF
TRBV7-2	.	TRBD1	TRBJ1-1	TGTGCCAGCAAGCAGGGGGCTTTCACTGAAGCTTTCTTT	CASKQGAFTEAFF
TRBV7-7	.	.	TRBJ1-3	TGTGCTAGCAGCTTAGGGGCAGCTCCAGGAAACACCATATATTTT	CASSLGAAPGNTIYF
TRBV21-1	few	.	TRBJ1-5	TGTGCCAGCAGCAAAGAGGGACATAGCAATCAGCCCCAGCATTTT	CASSKEGHSNQPQHF
TRBV3-1/TRBV3-2	once	TRBD1	TRBJ1-2	TGTGCCAGCAGCCCGGGACAGGGGGCAAACACCTTC	CASSPGQGANTF
TRBV4-2	.	.	TRBJ2-5	TGTGCCAGCAGCCAGGGAGGGGGCCCTAGCGGGCAGACCCAGTACTTC	CASSQGGGPSGQTQYF
TRBV29-1	.	.	TRBJ2-7	TGCAGCGTGAAGTCTGGGGCCGAGCAGTACTTC	CSVKSGAEQYF
TRBV6-4	.	TRBD2	TRBJ2-2	TGTGCCAGCAGAGCCACGACTAGCGCCGGGGAGCTGTTTTTT	CASRATTSAGELFF
TRBV7-9	.	TRBD2	TRBJ2-3	TGTGCCAGCAGCTTAGCGAGGACTAGCGGGGGGACAGATACGCAGTATTTT	CASSLARTSGGTDTQYF
TRBV5-4	.	TRBD1	TRBJ1-3	TGTGCCAGCAGCCCCATGGGGGGACAGACAAACACCATATATTTT	CASSPMGGQTNTIYF
TRBV11-2	.	TRBD2	TRBJ2-1	TGTGCCAGCAGCTTAGCACCTAGCGGGGGGCTTGAGCAGTTCTTC	CASSLAPSGGLEQFF
TRBV10-3	.	TRBD1	TRBJ2-1	TGTGCCATCAGGATAACAGGGGGTGAATACAATGAGCAGTTCTTC	CAIRITGGEYNEQFF
TRBV27	.	.	TRBJ2-3	TGTGCCAGCGCTCCGGTGGGCAGGGATAGCACAGATACGCAGTATTTT	CASAPVGRDSTDTQYF
TRBV4-3	.	TRBD2	TRBJ2-7	TGCGCCAGCAGCCAACGATGGGATCGACTAGCTTACGAGCAGTACTTC	CASSQRWDRLAYEQYF
TRBV4-3	.	.	TRBJ1-2	TGCGCCAGCAGAGCTACAGGGTATTTAGGTGGGAACTATGGCTACACCTTC	CASRATGYLGGNYGYTF
TRBV5-1	.	.	TRBJ2-1	TGCGCCAGCAGCATTACAGGGATCTCCTACAATGAGCAGTTCTTC	CASSITGISYNEQFF
TRBV3-1/TRBV3-2	.	TRBD1	TRBJ2-5	TGTGCCAGCAGCCAAACTTACAGGGGAGACGGAGGGACCCAGTACTTC	CASSQTYRGDGGTQYF
TRBV28	.	.	TRBJ2-2	TGTGCCAGCAGTTTAGTGGGAGACACCGGGGAGCTGTTTTTT	CASSLVGDTGELFF
TRBV9	.	TRBD2	TRBJ2-4	TGTGCCAGCAGCCCCCGGTTTGGGCTAGCGGAAAACATTCAGTACTTC	CASSPRFGLAENIQYF
TRBV28	once	.	TRBJ1-2	TGTGCCAGCAGTTTATTGGGGGGAGGCTACACCTTC	CASSLLGGGYTF